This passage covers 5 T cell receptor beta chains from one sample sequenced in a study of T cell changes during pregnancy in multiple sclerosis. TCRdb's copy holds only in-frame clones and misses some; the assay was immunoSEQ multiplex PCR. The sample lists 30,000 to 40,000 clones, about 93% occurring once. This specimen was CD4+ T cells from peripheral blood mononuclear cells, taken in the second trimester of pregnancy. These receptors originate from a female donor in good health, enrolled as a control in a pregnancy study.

CDR3 amino acids: CASTLTEKLFF. As DNA, the CDR3 is TGTGCCAGCACCCTCACAGAAAAACTGTTTTTT. The rearrangement uses TRBV2 and TRBJ1-4, with no clear D. From germline, CDR1 is SNHLY and CDR2 FYNNEI. Trimming left V 7 bases short and J 8 bases short, with 8 bases between. This CDR3 is 11 amino acids long. Filled out from reference TRBV2 and TRBJ1-4, the complete variable domain reads EPEVTQTPSHQVTQMGQEVILRCVPISNHLYFYWYRQILGQKVEFLVSFYNNEISEKSEIFDDQFSVERPDGSNFTLKIRSTKLEDSAMYFCASTLTEKLFFGSGTQLSVL.

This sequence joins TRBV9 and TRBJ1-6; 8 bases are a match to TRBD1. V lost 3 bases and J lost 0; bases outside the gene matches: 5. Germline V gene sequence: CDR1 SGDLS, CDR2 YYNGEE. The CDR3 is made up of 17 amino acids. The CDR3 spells CASSGQTGDSYNSPLHF. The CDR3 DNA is TGTGCCAGCAGCGGACAGACAGGGGACTCCTATAATTCACCCCTCCACTTT.

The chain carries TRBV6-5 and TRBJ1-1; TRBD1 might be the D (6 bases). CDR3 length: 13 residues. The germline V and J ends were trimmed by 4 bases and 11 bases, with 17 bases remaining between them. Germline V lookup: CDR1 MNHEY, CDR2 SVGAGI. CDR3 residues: CASSSGGQGKAFF. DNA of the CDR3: TGTGCCAGCAGTTCGGGGGGCCAGGGGAAGGCTTTCTTT.

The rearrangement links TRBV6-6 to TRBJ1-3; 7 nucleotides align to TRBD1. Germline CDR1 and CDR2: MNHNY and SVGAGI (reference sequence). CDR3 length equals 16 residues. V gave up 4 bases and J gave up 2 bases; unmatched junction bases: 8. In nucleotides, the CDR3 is TGTGCCAGCAGTTCCCCGGGGGGGACAGCTGGAAACACCATATATTTT. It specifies CASSSPGGTAGNTIYF.

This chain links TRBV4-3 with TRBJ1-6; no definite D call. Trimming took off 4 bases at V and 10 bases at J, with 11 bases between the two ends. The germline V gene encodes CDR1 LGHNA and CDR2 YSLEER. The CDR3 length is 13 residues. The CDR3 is CASSPAPESPLHF. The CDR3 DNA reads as TGCGCCAGCAGCCCAGCGCCTGAGTCACCCCTCCACTTT.